The rows below give T cell receptor beta chains drawn from one sample of a study of cytomegalovirus exposure and HLA in healthy donors. Produced via immunoSEQ multiplex PCR; TCRdb's table is partial and in-frame only. Here the sample spans about 110,000 clones, more than 70% being singletons. Sequencing input: PBMCs. These receptor sequences come from a woman between 18 and 29 years old in good health and CMV-seronegative. The CDR3 runs from the conserved cysteine through the conserved F or W. The order of the fields is CDR3 protein, CDR3 DNA, V gene, CDR3 length, J gene, clone size, D gene. The D gene is left open where the match is weak. For some rows the clone size is stated as once, few or many, or as a class when expanded; others skip it.

CASGQSPGTTYEQYF,TGTGCCAGCGGTCAATCACCGGGGACAACCTACGAGCAGTACTTC,TRBV28,15,TRBJ2-7,-,-
CASSPPFRGTTDTQYF,TGTGCCAGCAGCCCACCTTTCCGGGGTACCACAGATACGCAGTATTTT,TRBV5-4,16,TRBJ2-3,-,-
CASSWTRNEQFF,TGTGCCAGCAGCTGGACTCGCAATGAGCAGTTCTTC,TRBV5-6,12,TRBJ2-1,-,-
CASSQNNRGRDKNIQYF,TGTGCCAGCAGCCAAAATAACAGGGGAAGGGACAAAAACATTCAGTACTTC,TRBV4-2,17,TRBJ2-4,-,TRBD1
CASSQDLGSREKLFF,TGCGCCAGCAGCCAAGATCTGGGCAGTCGGGAAAAACTGTTTTTT,TRBV4-1,15,TRBJ1-4,-,-
CASSQDRQAGAYGYTF,TGCGCCAGCAGCCAAGACCGGCAGGCAGGGGCCTATGGCTACACCTTC,TRBV4-3,16,TRBJ1-2,-,-
CASSVGLAGGTKETQYF,TGTGCCAGCAGCGTAGGACTAGCGGGGGGCACTAAAGAGACCCAGTACTTC,TRBV9,17,TRBJ2-5,once,TRBD2
CASSQTASNQPQHF,TGCGCCAGCAGCCAAACAGCAAGCAATCAGCCCCAGCATTTT,TRBV4-3,14,TRBJ1-5,-,-
CAWLTGRSRAFF,TGTGCCTGGTTGACAGGGAGGTCACGAGCTTTCTTT,TRBV30,12,TRBJ1-1,once,TRBD1
CASMPRTGRLYEQYF,TGTGCCAGCATGCCCCGGACAGGTCGTCTCTACGAGCAGTACTTC,TRBV27,15,TRBJ2-7,-,TRBD1
CASSPGATSQPQHF,TGTGCCAGCAGCCCAGGGGCCACGTCTCAGCCCCAGCATTTT,TRBV9,14,TRBJ1-5,few,-
CASSSLTGDYGYTF,TGTGCCAGCAGTTCCCTGACAGGCGACTATGGCTACACCTTC,TRBV28,14,TRBJ1-2,-,-
CAWTSDSGGYTF,TGTGCCTGGACTAGCGATTCGGGTGGCTACACCTTC,TRBV30,12,TRBJ1-2,few,-
CASSGWATGAETQYF,TGCGCCAGCAGCGGTTGGGCGACAGGGGCAGAGACCCAGTACTTC,TRBV10-2,15,TRBJ2-5,-,TRBD1
CASSLAGGQETQYF,TGTGCCAGCAGTTTAGCGGGGGGCCAAGAGACCCAGTACTTC,TRBV2,14,TRBJ2-5,-,TRBD2
CASSPDRGYNEQFF,TGTGCCAGCTCACCGGACAGGGGCTACAATGAGCAGTTCTTC,TRBV18,14,TRBJ2-1,-,TRBD1
CASSLSFAPGHLFYEQYF,TGTGCCAGCAGTTTATCCTTCGCCCCGGGACACCTGTTCTACGAGCAGTACTTC,TRBV27,18,TRBJ2-7,-,-
CSVAEDGYTEAFF,TGCAGCGTTGCTGAAGACGGGTACACTGAAGCTTTCTTT,TRBV29-1,13,TRBJ1-1,-,-
CASSSQGVGGNTF,TGTGCCAGCAGCTCCCAGGGCGTCGGAGGGAACACCTTC,TRBV7-8,13,TRBJ1-2,few,-
CASSISRGKTDTQYF,TGTGCCAGCAGTATCAGTCGGGGAAAAACAGATACGCAGTATTTT,TRBV2,15,TRBJ2-3,-,-
CASSLGTGVIYEQYF,TGCGCCAGCAGCTTGGGGACAGGGGTAATCTACGAGCAGTACTTC,TRBV5-1,15,TRBJ2-7,-,TRBD1
CASRKGQNNEQFF,TGTGCCAGCAGGAAAGGACAGAACAATGAGCAGTTCTTC,TRBV2,13,TRBJ2-1,-,-
CASSGKLGVEQYF,TGTGCCAGTAGTGGAAAATTGGGAGTGGAGCAGTACTTC,TRBV19,13,TRBJ2-7,-,-
CASSSGGGLETQYF,TGTGCCAGCAGTTCGGGGGGCGGATTAGAGACCCAGTACTTC,TRBV28,14,TRBJ2-5,-,-
CASSSGLAGENQETQYF,TGTGCCAGCAGCTCGGGACTAGCGGGGGAGAACCAAGAGACCCAGTACTTC,TRBV13,17,TRBJ2-5,-,TRBD2